Listed below are T cell receptor beta chains from one sample, sequenced in a study of T cell repertoires in cytomegalovirus infection. TCRdb processed the reads anew with MiXCR; each CDR3 protein has one entry. This table holds some 920,000 distinct CDR3 sequences, around 32% found once. These TCRs are of unknown antigen specificity. This material consisted of cultured CD8+ T cells from PBMCs, taken from culture after CMV antigen stimulation. The source is a human donor in good health (CMV status not recorded). Some clones in this sample may be carry-over from other donors' samples. The CDR3 runs from the conserved cysteine through the conserved F or W. The order of the fields is V gene, J gene, D gene, CDR3 protein. The D gene is left open where the match is weak.

TRBV7-9,TRBJ2-5,TRBD2,CVSSFPGEGPETQYF
TRBV27,TRBJ2-1,NA,CASTVDRSSYNEQFF
TRBV2,TRBJ1-1,TRBD1,CASSDGRTGESEAFF
TRBV6-6,TRBJ1-1,NA,CASSLTGTSTEAFF
TRBV29-1,TRBJ2-5,TRBD2,CSVPLAETETQYF
TRBV2,TRBJ2-1,TRBD1,CAGTQGDDYNEQFF
TRBV6-5,TRBJ2-5,NA,CASRPGVAKQETQYF
TRBV7-2,TRBJ2-2,NA,CASSWVGGGELFF
TRBV7-8,TRBJ1-1,TRBD1,CTSSLRQGAGTEAFF
TRBV7-6,TRBJ2-1,NA,CASSLKDGGAEQFF
TRBV19,TRBJ1-1,TRBD1,CASTQGRRTEAFF
TRBV10-1,TRBJ2-2,NA,CASGRGANTGELFF
TRBV7-2,TRBJ1-1,NA,CASSPSPNMEYGSTEAFF
TRBV27,TRBJ2-1,NA,CASSLSSQGSYNEQFF
TRBV6-2/TRBV6-3,TRBJ2-5,NA,CASSYPAARETQYF
TRBV29-1,TRBJ2-1,TRBD2,CSVEQRGNEQFF
TRBV19,TRBJ2-7,NA,CASSSSDSLYEQYF
TRBV6-1,TRBJ2-1,NA,CASSDWGLSGSAYNEQFF
TRBV6-2/TRBV6-3,TRBJ2-1,NA,CASRTLWVTPGHPHNEQFF
TRBV6-2/TRBV6-3,TRBJ2-1,NA,CASSYEGSVYNEQFF
TRBV5-4,TRBJ2-3,TRBD2,CASPSVRGGTDTQYF
TRBV6-1,TRBJ1-6,NA,CASSLASGISDTKYTNSYNSPLHF
TRBV6-1,TRBJ2-1,TRBD2,CAGGGGHEQFF
TRBV3-1,TRBJ2-7,NA,CASSQEGGLGSYEQYF
TRBV4-3,TRBJ1-1,NA,CASSQDGVRAANTEAFF
TRBV7-8,TRBJ2-3,TRBD2,CASSFGLAESTDTQYF
TRBV6-1,TRBJ1-4,NA,CASSERRLPILGEKLFF
TRBV6-2/TRBV6-3,TRBJ2-1,TRBD2,CASISLAGGSYEQFF
TRBV29-1,TRBJ2-5,NA,CSVEDSDMAQETQYF